This entry is about one T cell receptor (beta chain). V was pared by 6 bases and J by 5 bases, with 12 bases of the junction left unmatched. The CDR3 spans 16 residues. Germline CDR1 is LNHDA and CDR2 is SQIVND (reference sequence). The data originate from a study of cytomegalovirus exposure and HLA in healthy donors. PCR employed 60 Vbeta and 13 Jbeta primers. The repertoire was sequenced with immunoSEQ multiplex PCR; TCRdb's copy has only in-frame clones and lacks some. Of around 90,000 clones detected, around three quarters appear once; the ten largest clones hold approximately 7.9%. Sample: PBMCs. The rearrangement uses TRBV19 and TRBJ2-1; 8 bases match TRBD2. This receptor was identified in a man younger than 45 in good health and CMV-seronegative. The CDR3 region has the DNA TGTGCCAGTAGACCCTCGGGAGGGCGTATGCACAATGAGCAGTTCTTC. It yields the protein CASRPSGGRMHNEQFF.